Listed here are 16 T cell receptor beta chains from one sample, sequenced in a study of blood T cell repertoires in COVID-19. Using immunoSEQ multiplex PCR, the repertoire was profiled, and TCRdb retains in-frame clones only, with some absent. Here the sample spans about 110,000 clones, roughly four fifths being singletons. The sample consisted of peripheral blood. These receptors came from a woman aged 60 to 75 with acute or convalescent COVID-19.

The J gene is TRBJ1-2, the V gene TRBV11-2; 7 positions agree with TRBD1. Trimming removed 3 bases from V and 4 bases from J; junction bases left unmatched: 2. Germline assignment: CDR1 SGHAT and CDR2 FQNNGV. The CDR3 runs to 13 residues. The CDR3 region is CASSLGQFYGYTF. The CDR3 DNA reads TGTGCCAGCAGCTTGGGACAGTTCTATGGCTACACCTTC.

The CDR3 loop reads CASTVGTSGLNEQFF. CDR3 in DNA: TGCGCCAGCACAGTAGGGACTAGCGGGTTGAATGAGCAGTTCTTC. V is TRBV4-1 and J is TRBJ2-1; 12 bases are shared with TRBD2. V gave up 7 bases and J gave up 7 bases; unmatched junction bases: 8. CDR1 is MGHRA and CDR2 is YSYEKL in the germline V gene. This CDR3 spans 15 amino acids.

V gene TRBV2 combines with J gene TRBJ1-1; D is uncertain. CDR1 is SNHLY and CDR2 is FYNNEI in the germline V gene. This CDR3 region has 14 residues. Trimming removed 2 bases from V and 4 bases from J, with 11 bases in between. As DNA, the CDR3 is TGTGCCAGCAGTGAAACGAGGGTGGGCACTGAAGCTTTCTTT. Amino acids: CASSETRVGTEAFF.

This chain joins TRBV25-1 and TRBJ1-4; 8 nucleotides align to TRBD1. The CDR3 has 15 residues. V trimming: 3 bases; J trimming: 8 bases; junction bases outside the gene matches: 8. Germline values: CDR1 MGHDK, CDR2 SYGVNS. CDR3 region: CASSDPDRVGEKLFF. In DNA, the CDR3 is TGTGCCAGCAGTGACCCGGACAGGGTGGGGGAAAAACTGTTTTTT.

Comments on this clone: Other DNA sequences in the sample encode the same CDR3. The chain employs TRBV5-1 and TRBJ1-5; possible D gene TRBD1, 6 bases. V lost 0 bases, J lost 1 base, and 8 bases lay in between. The CDR3 sequence is 15 residues long. CDR1 is SGHRS, CDR2 YFSETQ, per germline. The CDR3 region is CASSLGQGSNQPQHF. The CDR3 bases are TGCGCCAGCAGCTTGGGGCAGGGGAGCAATCAGCCCCAGCATTTT.

The chain carries TRBV6-2 or TRBV6-3 and TRBJ1-6; the D is unclear. V lost 3 bases and J lost 0, with 15 bases in between. CDR3 length: 18 amino acids. CDR1 MNHEY and CDR2 SVGEGT come from the germline V gene. The CDR3 loop is CASSYQTGSGSYNSPLHF. The CDR3 DNA follows: TGTGCCAGCAGTTATCAGACCGGAAGCGGCTCCTATAATTCACCCCTCCACTTT.

This chain uses TRBV18 with TRBJ1-1; D is unclear. V shed 2 bases and J shed 1 base, with 11 bases lying between them. Germline V lookup: CDR1 KGHSH, CDR2 LQKENI. The CDR3 loop spans 15 amino acids. The CDR3 loop reads CASSPETTANTEAFF. The CDR3 DNA reads as TGTGCCAGCTCACCAGAAACCACAGCGAACACTGAAGCTTTCTTT.

The chain recombines TRBV30 with TRBJ1-3; 7 positions agree with TRBD1. The CDR3 runs 14 residues. V was clipped by 2 bases and J by 2 bases; unmatched bases: 3. CDR1 is GTSNPN, CDR2 SVGIG, per germline (reference sequence). The chain's CDR3 is CAWSLTGAGNTIYF. The CDR3 bases are TGTGCCTGGAGTTTAACAGGGGCTGGAAACACCATATATTTT.

The V gene is TRBV18, the J gene TRBJ1-2, with D possibly being TRBD1 (5 bases). The CDR3 sequence is 15 residues long. Trimming cost V 3 bases and J 0 bases, with 11 bases left between them. The germline V gene has CDR1 KGHSH and CDR2 LQKENI. In DNA form, the CDR3 reads TGTGCCAGCTCACCCAGACAGTTAGCTAACTATGGCTACACCTTC. Residues: CASSPRQLANYGYTF.

V gene TRBV29-1 combines with J gene TRBJ1-1, with TRBD1 matching 7 bases. CDR3 size: 13 residues. Unmatched junction bases numbered 4, after V lost 6 bases and J lost 0 bases. Germline V gives CDR1 SQVTM, CDR2 ANQGSEA. The DNA for the CDR3 is TGCAGCGTCGACAGGGTCCTGAACACTGAAGCTTTCTTT. Its protein is CSVDRVLNTEAFF. The complete variable domain, with remaining parts taken from reference TRBV29-1 and TRBJ1-1, reads SAVISQKPSRDICQRGTSLTIQCQVDSQVTMMFWYRQQPGQSLTLIATANQGSEATYESGFVIDKFPISRPNLTFSTLTVSNMSPEDSSIYLCSVDRVLNTEAFFGQGTRLTVV.

The chain combines TRBV24-1 with TRBJ2-7, with TRBD1 identical over 10 bases. The CDR3 is 15 amino acids. V shed 3 bases, J shed 2 bases, and the junction held 3 bases outside the gene matches. Germline values: CDR1 KGHDR, CDR2 SFDVKD. The CDR3: CATSDAGTGAYEQYF. The CDR3 region has the DNA TGTGCCACCAGTGATGCCGGGACAGGGGCCTACGAGCAGTACTTC.

The chain couples TRBV4-1 to TRBJ2-7; D is uncertain. The CDR3 extends over 13 amino acids. V was cut by 1 base and J by 7 bases, with 11 bases left in between. Germline V gene sequence: CDR1 MGHRA, CDR2 YSYEKL. Written as DNA, the CDR3 is TGCGCCAGCAGCCAAGGGATGGTCGGGGAGCAGTACTTC. Translating it yields CASSQGMVGEQYF.

V is TRBV30 and J is TRBJ1-1; D is ambiguous. CDR3 length: 13 amino acids. V lost 0 bases to trimming and J lost 5 bases, with 10 bases between them. CDR1 is GTSNPN and CDR2 is SVGIG in the germline V gene (reference sequence). In DNA form, the CDR3 reads TGTGCCTGGAGTGTAACCGCGGGGACTGAAGCTTTCTTT. Translation: CAWSVTAGTEAFF.

This chain's CDR3 is CASSPRPTGPEQYF. DNA for the CDR3: TGTGCCAGCAGCCCACGGCCGACAGGGCCCGAGCAGTACTTC. V and J are TRBV9 and TRBJ2-7; 7 nucleotides align to TRBD1. This CDR3 is built from 14 residues. CDR1 is SGDLS and CDR2 is YYNGEE in the germline V gene. V lost 4 bases, J lost 6 bases, and 10 bases stayed unmatched. The full variable domain, completed using reference TRBV9 and TRBJ2-7, is DSGVTQTPKHLITATGQRVTLRCSPRSGDLSVYWYQQSLDQGLQFLIQYYNGEERAKGNILERFSAQQFPDLHSELNLSSLELGDSALYFCASSPRPTGPEQYFGPGTRLTVT.

The V gene is TRBV7-2, the J gene TRBJ2-7, with TRBD1 as a possible D gene (6 bases). This CDR3 comprises 18 residues. The V end was cut by 1 base, the J end by 1 base, with 20 bases between. The germline CDR1 and CDR2 sequences are SGHTA and FQGNSA. The CDR3: CASSLDIGRGQWSYEQYF. Here the CDR3 DNA reads TGTGCCAGCAGCTTAGATATTGGGCGTGGACAGTGGTCCTACGAGCAGTACTTC. The complete variable domain, with remaining parts taken from reference TRBV7-2 and TRBJ2-7, reads GAGVSQSPSNKVTEKGKDVELRCDPISGHTALYWYRQSLGQGLEFLIYFQGNSAPDKSGLPSDRFSAERTGGSVSTLTIQRTQQEDSAVYLCASSLDIGRGQWSYEQYFGPGTRLTVT.

This rearrangement joins TRBV5-1 to TRBJ1-1, with TRBD1 as a possible D gene (6 bases). The CDR3 contains 15 residues. Trimming removed 0 bases at V and 1 base at J, with 10 bases between. Germline assignment: CDR1 SGHRS and CDR2 YFSETQ. CDR3 loop: CASSLEQGQNTEAFF. CDR3 nucleotide sequence: TGCGCCAGCAGCTTGGAGCAGGGACAGAACACTGAAGCTTTCTTT.